Sequencing of this T cell receptor (beta chain) was carried out in a study of monozygotic twins with inflammatory bowel disease. Study-level points and caveats: Among IBD patients, fewer clonotypes were shared with others than among healthy twins, especially with disease activity. The data did not back a single strong IBD-associated clonotype or signal.

The CDR3 loop spans 12 amino acids. Germline loops: CDR1 DFQATT, CDR2 SNEGSKA (reference sequence). PCR of TCRalpha and TCRbeta cDNA was nested, with two rounds of about 17 and 10 cycles. TCRdb re-called the 5' RACE reads; every CDR3 protein appears as one record, without DNA. The sample has roughly 140,000 distinct CDR3 sequences; the top ten hold 2% to 2.5%. Concerning this clonotype itself: The antigen remains unidentified.

Material for sequencing was blood. The clonotype was recovered from a human donor with ulcerative colitis or Crohn's disease, or a healthy co-twin of an affected twin (not recorded which). The gene calls are TRBV20-1 and TRBJ1-6. CDR3 region: CSARRSNSPLHF.